These 11 T cell receptor beta chains were all obtained from the same sample, sequenced in a study of T cell changes during pregnancy in multiple sclerosis. The method was immunoSEQ multiplex PCR; TCRdb's version includes in-frame clones alone and lacks a portion of them. Of 30,000 to 45,000 clones listed, 92% were seen once; the top ten hold over 20%. The sequencing used CD8+ T cells from peripheral blood mononuclear cells, collected before pregnancy. The receptor set was obtained from a female donor with multiple sclerosis, enrolled in a pregnancy study.

The chain uses TRBV11-3 and TRBJ2-1; the match to TRBD1 covers 10 bases. The germline V gene has CDR1 SGHNT and CDR2 YENEEA. J gave up 7 bases and V 2 bases, and 11 bases lay outside the gene matches. The CDR3 extends over 17 amino acids. The CDR3, as DNA: TGTGCCAGCAGCTTACCCCCGGGGGACAGGGGCGGTAATGAGCAGTTCTTC. Its protein product is CASSLPPGDRGGNEQFF.

The chain has TRBV11-2 and TRBJ2-1; 9 bases align to TRBD1. Losses at the gene ends were 6 bases for V and 1 base for J; bases not matched to a gene: 4. Germline V gene lookup returns CDR1 SGHAT and CDR2 FQNNGV. The CDR3 length is 15 residues. CDR3 in DNA: TGTGCCAGCAGACCGGGACAGGGTTCCTACAATGAGCAGTTCTTC. It is translated as CASRPGQGSYNEQFF.

This rearrangement joins TRBV9 to TRBJ2-1, with 8 nucleotides matching TRBD1. V was clipped by 4 bases and J by 3 bases; unmatched bases: 6. The CDR3 length is 15 residues. CDR1 and CDR2 from the germline V gene are SGDLS and YYNGEE. The CDR3 DNA follows: TGTGCCAGCAGCTCCTGGACAGGGATCTACAATGAGCAGTTCTTC. Protein product: CASSSWTGIYNEQFF.

This chain links TRBV19 with TRBJ2-3, with no clear D. Per germline, CDR1 LNHDA and CDR2 SQIVND (reference sequence). Trimming stripped 5 bases from V and 4 bases from J, with 4 bases between. This CDR3 comprises 11 residues. In DNA, the CDR3 is TGTGCCAGTAGTCATTCAGATACGCAGTATTTT. It yields the protein CASSHSDTQYF.

This sequence joins TRBV11-2 and TRBJ1-2; D ambiguous. CDR1 and CDR2 from the germline V gene are SGHAT and FQNNGV. V lost 7 bases, J lost 4 bases, and 13 bases lay in between. The CDR3 is made up of 13 amino acids. The CDR3 region is CASTFEVPYGYTF. The CDR3 DNA reads TGTGCCAGCACTTTCGAGGTACCCTATGGCTACACCTTC.

The rearrangement uses TRBV5-1 and TRBJ2-7, with TRBD1 identical over 9 bases. The CDR3 is made up of 14 amino acids. The V and J ends lost 2 bases and 2 bases, in that order; junction bases with no gene match: 2. Germline V lookup: CDR1 SGHRS, CDR2 YFSETQ. Here the CDR3 DNA reads TGCGCCAGCAGCTTCCGGGACAGGGCCTACGAGCAGTACTTC. This translates into CASSFRDRAYEQYF.

This sequence joins TRBV30 and TRBJ1-4, with 9 positions matching TRBD1. J lost 5 bases, V lost 0 bases, and 7 bases had no gene match. Germline CDR1 GTSNPN, CDR2 SVGIG (reference sequence). The CDR3 spans 16 residues. CDR3 nucleotide sequence: TGTGCCTGGAGTGTGGGGACAGGGACGGGGAATGAAAAACTGTTTTTT. Protein: CAWSVGTGTGNEKLFF.

This clone was recorded a few times. This chain joins TRBV6-5 and TRBJ1-5; TRBD1 matches at 7 bases. CDR1 is MNHEY and CDR2 is SVGAGI in the germline V gene. The CDR3 length is 13 residues. After removal of 8 bases from V and 1 base from J, the junction contained 2 bases not matched to a gene. The CDR3 DNA is TGTGCCAGCCGGGACAGAAGCAATCAGCCCCAGCATTTT. Its protein product is CASRDRSNQPQHF.

The chain couples TRBV5-1 to TRBJ1-2; TRBD1 matches 10 bases. The CDR3 totals 14 residues. V trimming: 4 bases; J trimming: 4 bases; junction bases outside the gene matches: 4. Germline V gene data show CDR1 as SGHRS and CDR2 as YFSETQ. The CDR3 DNA reads TGCGCCAGCAGCCGTAGGACAGGGGGCTATGGCTACACCTTC. This gives the protein CASSRRTGGYGYTF.

V and J are TRBV15 and TRBJ2-3, with D possibly matching TRBD1 (6 bases). The ends were cut back, 4 bases at V and 6 bases at J, with 11 bases in the middle. There are 13 residues in the CDR3. Germline assignment: CDR1 LNHNV and CDR2 YYDKDF (reference sequence). The CDR3 nucleotides are TGTGCCACCAGCACCTCAGGGGATGATACGCAGTATTTT. Translated: CATSTSGDDTQYF.

V usage is TRBV27 and J usage is TRBJ1-1; 8 nucleotides align to TRBD1. Trimming took 6 bases from V and 6 from J; bases not matched to a gene: 9. This CDR3 is 14 amino acids long. CDR1 MNHEY and CDR2 SMNVEV come from the germline V gene (reference sequence). The CDR3 here is CASSRTGTIPEAFF. For the CDR3, the DNA is TGTGCCAGCAGCCGGACAGGGACGATCCCTGAAGCTTTCTTT.